What follows is one T cell receptor beta chain and its context. This specimen comes from a study of blood T cell repertoires in COVID-19. Across the study: There were acute and convalescent COVID-19 samples, and they came from the United States, Italy and Spain. From T cells, B-cell-depleted T cells, or PBMCs came the material, which was cDNA or gDNA.

Germline assignment: CDR1 SGHTS and CDR2 YDEGEE. The CDR3 extends over 16 amino acids. Deletions cut 1 base from V and 9 bases from J, with 17 bases between. Measured with immunoSEQ multiplex PCR; TCRdb has only the in-frame clones, and not every one. The table records about 59,000 clones, around 80% of them present only once. This TCR derives from a man aged 55 to 70 with acute or convalescent COVID-19. The chain has TRBV5-8 and TRBJ1-6; perhaps TRBD1 as D (6 bases). The specimen sequenced was peripheral blood. DNA for the CDR3: TGTGCCAGCAGCTTGCGGGCAGGTAGGGGGATTTCACCCCTCCACTTT. Protein product: CASSLRAGRGISPLHF. The variable domain in full, with the rest retrieved from reference TRBV5-8 and TRBJ1-6, is EAGVTQSPTHLIKTRGQQATLRCSPISGHTSVYWYQQALGLGLQFLLWYDEGEERNRGNFPPRFSGRQFPNYSSELNVNALELEDSALYLCASSLRAGRGISPLHFGNGTRLTVT.